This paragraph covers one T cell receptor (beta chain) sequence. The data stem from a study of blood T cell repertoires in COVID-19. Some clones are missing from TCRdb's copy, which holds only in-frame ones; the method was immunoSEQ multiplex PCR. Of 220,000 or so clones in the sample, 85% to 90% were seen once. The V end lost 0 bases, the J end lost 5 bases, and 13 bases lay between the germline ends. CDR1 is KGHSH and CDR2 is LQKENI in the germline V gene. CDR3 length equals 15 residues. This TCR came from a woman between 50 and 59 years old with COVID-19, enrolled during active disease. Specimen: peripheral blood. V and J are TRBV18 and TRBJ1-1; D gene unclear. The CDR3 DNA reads TGTGCCAGCTCACCACCCGCAGGCTCGTCGACTGAAGCTTTCTTT. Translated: CASSPPAGSSTEAFF.